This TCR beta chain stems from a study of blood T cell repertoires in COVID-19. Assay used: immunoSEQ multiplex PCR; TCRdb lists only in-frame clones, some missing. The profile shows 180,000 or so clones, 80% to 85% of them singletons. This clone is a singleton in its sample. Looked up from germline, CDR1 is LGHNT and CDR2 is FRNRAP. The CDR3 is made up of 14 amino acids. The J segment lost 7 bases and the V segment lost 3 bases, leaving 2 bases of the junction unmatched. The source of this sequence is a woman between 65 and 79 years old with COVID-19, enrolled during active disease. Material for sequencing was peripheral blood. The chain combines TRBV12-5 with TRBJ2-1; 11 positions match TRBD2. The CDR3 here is CASGFPSGRNEQFF. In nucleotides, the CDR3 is TGTGCTAGTGGTTTCCCTAGCGGGAGGAATGAGCAGTTCTTC.